Presented here are 13 T cell receptor beta chains from one specimen sequenced in a study of blood T cell repertoires in COVID-19. Profiled with immunoSEQ multiplex PCR; TCRdb holds only in-frame clones, not every one. The repertoire holds about 13,000 clones, with almost 90% as singletons. Sequenced: peripheral blood. The origin of the receptors is a human donor with active COVID-19. The donor label of this sample is uncertain.

The chain recombines TRBV5-1 with TRBJ2-3; D uncertain. Trimming removed 5 bases at V and 2 bases at J, with 3 bases between. The CDR3 is 11 amino acids. Germline CDR1 reads SGHRS; CDR2 reads YFSETQ. The CDR3 sequence is CASSHTDTQYF. CDR3 DNA: TGCGCCAGCAGTCACACAGATACGCAGTATTTT.

The chain is built from TRBV24-1 and TRBJ2-1; 9 bases fit TRBD1. CDR1 and CDR2 from the germline V gene are KGHDR and SFDVKD. This CDR3 has 16 residues. The trim removed 4 bases at V and 0 bases at J, leaving 3 bases unmatched. The CDR3 loop reads CATSDPDRGSYNEQFF. The CDR3 coding sequence is TGTGCCACCAGTGACCCGGACAGGGGCTCCTACAATGAGCAGTTCTTC.

The chain combines TRBV7-9 with TRBJ1-1; the D gene is possibly TRBD1 (6 bases). The V and J ends lost 5 bases and 0 bases respectively, with 19 bases between them. The CDR3 has 17 amino acids. Germline V gene data show CDR1 as SEHNR and CDR2 as FQNEAQ (reference sequence). CDR3 in DNA: TGTGCCAGCAGCGCTACCAGGGGAAGTCCGATGAACACTGAAGCTTTCTTT. As protein: CASSATRGSPMNTEAFF.

This clone has just one count. This chain links TRBV19 with TRBJ2-1; D may be TRBD1 (6 bases). The CDR3 is 15 amino acids. V shed 3 bases and J shed 4 bases, with 13 bases lying between them. Germline assignment: CDR1 LNHDA and CDR2 SQIVND (reference sequence). The CDR3: CASSMTGTLYNEQFF. Here the CDR3 DNA reads TGTGCCAGTAGTATGACCGGGACACTGTACAATGAGCAGTTCTTC.

V is TRBV5-1 and J is TRBJ2-6; tentatively, D is TRBD1 (6 bases). The V gene lost 1 base and the J gene lost 0 bases, with 8 bases spanning the gap. The CDR3 sequence is 16 residues long. Germline assignment: CDR1 SGHRS and CDR2 YFSETQ. The CDR3 coding sequence is TGCGCCAGCAGCTTGACGGACAGCTCTGGGGCCAACGTCCTGACTTTC. Protein sequence: CASSLTDSSGANVLTF.

In this sample, this clone turned up once. This chain connects TRBV6-6 to TRBJ2-2, with 12 positions matching TRBD1. CDR3 size: 16 residues. Germline V gives CDR1 MNHNY, CDR2 SVGAGI (reference sequence). J gave up 6 bases and V 6 bases, and 8 bases lay outside the gene matches. The CDR3 here is CASRPGTGGLAGELFF. The CDR3 bases are TGTGCCAGCAGGCCCGGGACAGGGGGCCTGGCCGGGGAGCTGTTTTTT.

Note on this clone: An end of the junction does not agree with germline; a read error may underlie this. The V and J genes are TRBV2 and TRBJ1-5, with 12 bases that match TRBD1. CDR1 is SNHLY, CDR2 FYNNEI, per germline. This CDR3 contains 18 residues. The CDR3 DNA sequence: TGTGCCAGCGCCACCGGGACAGGGGGCAGGAGTAGCAGTCAGCCCCAGCATTTT. The encoded protein is CASATGTGGRSSSQPQHF.

This clone was detected only a few times. V gene TRBV5-8 combines with J gene TRBJ1-1, with 8 nucleotides matching TRBD1. The CDR3 is made up of 15 amino acids. Germline loops: CDR1 SGHTS, CDR2 YDEGEE. After removal of 4 bases from V and 4 bases from J, the junction contained 9 bases not matched to a gene. The chain's CDR3 is CASSAPRTGTTEAFF. CDR3 coding DNA: TGTGCCAGCAGCGCGCCGAGGACAGGGACCACTGAAGCTTTCTTT.

The chain combines TRBV30 with TRBJ1-5; weak D call: TRBD1 (5 bases). The CDR3 is 13 amino acids. V lost 0 bases to trimming and J lost 9 bases, with 12 bases between them. The germline V gene has CDR1 GTSNPN and CDR2 SVGIG (reference sequence). The CDR3 protein is CAWSVGMGGPQHF. Written as DNA, the CDR3 is TGTGCCTGGAGTGTAGGAATGGGGGGGCCCCAGCATTTT.

This clone was detected once. V is TRBV20-1 and J is TRBJ2-7, with 8 bases matching TRBD1. The CDR3 has 11 amino acids. From germline, CDR1 is DFQATT and CDR2 SNEGSKA (reference sequence). The V and J ends lost 5 bases and 5 bases, in that order; junction bases with no gene match: 2. The CDR3 loop is CSAGQGNEQYF. CDR3 sequence (DNA): TGCAGTGCTGGACAGGGCAACGAGCAGTACTTC.

This chain uses TRBV6-5 with TRBJ1-2; 7 positions agree with TRBD1. From germline, CDR1 is MNHEY and CDR2 SVGAGI. There are 14 residues in the CDR3. The ends lost 2 bases at V and 3 bases at J; junction bases unmatched: 3. CDR3 bases: TGTGCCAGCAGTTACGGGCAGGGGGACTATGGCTACACCTTC. This codes for CASSYGQGDYGYTF.

The gene calls are TRBV7-9 and TRBJ1-5; 10 bases fit TRBD1. With V trimmed by 0 bases and J by 6 bases, 5 bases remained unmatched. This CDR3 is 16 amino acids long. Germline loops: CDR1 SEHNR, CDR2 FQNEAQ (reference sequence). CDR3 nucleotides: TGTGCCAGCAGCTTAGCTGGGACAGGGGACGGTCAGCCCCAGCATTTT. It translates to CASSLAGTGDGQPQHF.

The chain carries TRBV9 and TRBJ2-1, with 9 bases matching TRBD1. Germline V gene sequence: CDR1 SGDLS, CDR2 YYNGEE. After removal of 0 bases from V and 3 bases from J, the junction contained 1 base not matched to a gene. This CDR3 is built from 15 residues. The CDR3 DNA is TGTGCCAGCAGCGTAGTGGGACAGGGCTACAATGAGCAGTTCTTC. Translation gives CASSVVGQGYNEQFF.